One sample yielded the 8 T cell receptor beta chains listed below, sequenced in a study of beta chain features in type 1 diabetes. Broader study findings: Among patients with Type 1 diabetes, TCRB CDR3s were moderately but significantly shorter in every one of the four CD4+ subsets.

The entirety of the isolated RNA underwent reverse transcription, so expressed TCRB transcripts were sequenced. Produced via immunoSEQ multiplex PCR; TCRdb's table is partial and in-frame only. The sample shows 600,000 or so clones, about 14% of them seen only once. These receptors lack a known antigen. Sample: naive CD4+ T cells from blood. These receptors were collected from a man aged 18 to 30 with type 1 diabetes.

This clone came up a few times. The V call is TRBV6-5, the J call TRBJ2-7; D gene uncertain. The V end was cut by 1 base, the J end by 1 base, with 14 bases between. Germline V gene data show CDR1 as MNHEY and CDR2 as SVGAGI. The CDR3 runs 16 residues. CDR3 in amino acids: CASSYYAASRSYEQYF. CDR3 nucleotides: TGTGCCAGCAGTTACTACGCTGCCAGCAGATCCTACGAGCAGTACTTC.

The chain uses TRBV7-8 and TRBJ2-7; 10 positions match TRBD1. CDR1 is SGHVS and CDR2 is FQNEAQ in the germline V gene. The CDR3 is 14 residues long. The V and J ends lost 5 bases and 3 bases, in that order; junction bases with no gene match: 4. The CDR3 protein is CASSRRDRGYEQYF. The CDR3 coding sequence is TGTGCCAGCAGCCGGAGGGACAGGGGCTACGAGCAGTACTTC.

This clone was seen more than once but under ten times. The chain uses TRBV27 and TRBJ1-1; a weak D match, TRBD1 (5 bases). Germline lookup yields CDR1 MNHEY and CDR2 SMNVEV (reference sequence). Trimming took 5 bases from V and 7 from J, leaving 8 bases between them. This CDR3 has 11 residues. As DNA, the CDR3 is TGTGCCAGCAGTGCGGGGGGTGAAGCTTTCTTT. Its translation is CASSAGGEAFF.

This chain links TRBV29-1 with TRBJ2-7, with TRBD1 matching 10 bases. The ends lost 4 bases at V and 5 bases at J; junction bases unmatched: 5. CDR3 length: 13 residues. Germline assignment: CDR1 SQVTM and CDR2 ANQGSEA. The CDR3 sequence: CSVVGTGAHEQYF. The CDR3 DNA reads TGCAGCGTTGTAGGGACAGGGGCCCACGAGCAGTACTTC.

This clone has only a few counts. This rearrangement joins TRBV4-1 to TRBJ2-1; possibly TRBD2 for D (5 bases). The germline V gene encodes CDR1 MGHRA and CDR2 YSYEKL. V lost 3 bases and J lost 2, with 8 bases in between. The CDR3 has 14 residues. The CDR3 reads CASSHPAAYNEQFF. CDR3 bases: TGCGCCAGCAGCCACCCAGCGGCCTACAATGAGCAGTTCTTC.

This chain links TRBV11-1 with TRBJ2-7; tentative D call: TRBD2 (6 bases). V was trimmed by 5 bases and J by 9 bases, leaving 17 bases between them. The CDR3 extends over 13 amino acids. CDR1 and CDR2 from the germline V gene are SGHAT and FQDESV (reference sequence). The CDR3 DNA reads TGTGCCAGCAGCCACTCCCCCATGCGGGGGCAGTACTTC. Translating it yields CASSHSPMRGQYF.

This chain connects TRBV30 to TRBJ2-5; D not resolved. The CDR3 loop spans 12 amino acids. The germline gives CDR1 GTSNPN, CDR2 SVGIG (reference sequence). Between the trimmed V and J ends, which lost 3 bases and 1 base, there was a span of 6 bases. The CDR3, as DNA: TGTGCCTGGAGGAAGTTCCAAGAGACCCAGTACTTC. Translated: CAWRKFQETQYF. Filled out from reference TRBV30 and TRBJ2-5, the complete variable domain reads SQTIHQWPATLVQPVGSPLSLECTVEGTSNPNLYWYRQAAGRGLQLLFYSVGIGQISSEVPQNLSASRPQDRQFILSSKKLLLSDSGFYLCAWRKFQETQYFGPGTRLLVL.

Regarding this clone: Different DNA sequences within this sample yield the same CDR3. The chain couples TRBV29-1 to TRBJ2-5; D unclear. Trimming cost V 4 bases and J 2 bases, with 5 bases left between them. The CDR3 has 11 amino acids. Per germline, CDR1 SQVTM and CDR2 ANQGSEA. The CDR3 loop is CSVGPQETQYF. The CDR3 DNA sequence: TGCAGCGTTGGCCCTCAAGAGACCCAGTACTTC.